The following is a T cell receptor (beta chain) sequence with its context. The data stem from a study of blood T cell repertoires in COVID-19. The J segment lost 10 bases and the V segment lost 4 bases, leaving 3 bases of the junction unmatched. Looked up from germline, CDR1 is SGHRS and CDR2 is YFSETQ. The CDR3 has 13 amino acids. Original handling: Using reference gene primer amplification, nucleated cell counts were estimated. The table came from immunoSEQ multiplex PCR; TCRdb's copy has only in-frame clones and leaves some out. V and J calls and clone size follow that table, whereas D and trimming were derived from the DNA. The sample yields 120,000 to 150,000 clones, 85% to 90% seen once.

This sequence originates from a man aged 45-60 years with active or convalescent COVID-19. Sequenced material: peripheral blood. The V call is TRBV5-1, the J call TRBJ1-6; 9 bases agree with TRBD1. The CDR3 DNA sequence: TGCGCCAGCAGCGGGACAGGGTTCTCACCCCTCCACTTT. Translating it yields CASSGTGFSPLHF.